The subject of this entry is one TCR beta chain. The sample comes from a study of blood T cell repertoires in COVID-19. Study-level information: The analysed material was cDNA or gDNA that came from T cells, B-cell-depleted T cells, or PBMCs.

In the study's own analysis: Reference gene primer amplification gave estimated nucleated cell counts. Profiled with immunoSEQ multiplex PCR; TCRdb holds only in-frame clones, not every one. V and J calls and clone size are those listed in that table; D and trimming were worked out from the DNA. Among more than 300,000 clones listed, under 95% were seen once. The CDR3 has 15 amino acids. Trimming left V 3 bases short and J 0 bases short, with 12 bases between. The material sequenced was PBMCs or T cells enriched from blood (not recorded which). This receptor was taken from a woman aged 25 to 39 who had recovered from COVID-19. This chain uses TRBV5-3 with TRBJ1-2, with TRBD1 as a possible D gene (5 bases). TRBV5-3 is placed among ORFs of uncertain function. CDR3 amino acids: CARSSGRESNYGYTF. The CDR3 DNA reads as TGTGCCAGAAGCTCTGGCAGGGAATCTAACTATGGCTACACCTTC.